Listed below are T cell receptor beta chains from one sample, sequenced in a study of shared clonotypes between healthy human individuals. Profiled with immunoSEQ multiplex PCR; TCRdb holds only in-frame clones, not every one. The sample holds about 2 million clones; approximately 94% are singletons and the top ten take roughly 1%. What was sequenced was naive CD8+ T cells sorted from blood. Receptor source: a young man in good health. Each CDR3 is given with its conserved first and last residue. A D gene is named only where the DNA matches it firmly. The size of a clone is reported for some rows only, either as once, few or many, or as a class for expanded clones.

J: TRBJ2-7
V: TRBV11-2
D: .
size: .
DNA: TGTGCCAGCAGCACCGGGCCCGGCGGCCCGTACGAGCAGTACTTC
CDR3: CASSTGPGGPYEQYF

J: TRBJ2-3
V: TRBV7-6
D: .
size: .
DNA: TGTGCCAGCAGCCCCGACGGCTCTAGCACAGATACGCAGTATTTT
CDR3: CASSPDGSSTDTQYF

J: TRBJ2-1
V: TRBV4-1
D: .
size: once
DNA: TGCGCCAGCAGCCAAGTAGCTTACTCCTACAATGAGCAGTTCTTC
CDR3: CASSQVAYSYNEQFF

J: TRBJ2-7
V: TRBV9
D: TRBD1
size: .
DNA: TGTGCCAGCAGCACACCGGGACAGGGCTACGAGCAGTACTTC
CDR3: CASSTPGQGYEQYF

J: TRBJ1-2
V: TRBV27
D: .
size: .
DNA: TGTGCCAGCAGTTTTTTTCGTCGGGGGGCAGGCAGCTATGGCTACACCTTC
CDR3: CASSFFRRGAGSYGYTF

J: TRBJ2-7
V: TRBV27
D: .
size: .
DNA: TGTGCCAGCAGTTCCCGGGATAGCGGAAGCACCTACGAGCAGTACTTC
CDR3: CASSSRDSGSTYEQYF

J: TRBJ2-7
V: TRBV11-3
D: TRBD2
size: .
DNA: TGTGCCAGCAGCTTAGGGACTAGCGGGGCACAGTACTTC
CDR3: CASSLGTSGAQYF

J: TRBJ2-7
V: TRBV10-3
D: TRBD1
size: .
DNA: TGTGCCATCAGTCCGACAGGGTACGACGAGCAGTACTTC
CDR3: CAISPTGYDEQYF

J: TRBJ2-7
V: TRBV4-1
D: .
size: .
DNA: TGCGCCAGCAGCCCAGGGACTTTAGGGACTGGCGGTGAGCAGTACTTC
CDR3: CASSPGTLGTGGEQYF

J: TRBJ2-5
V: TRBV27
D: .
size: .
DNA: TGTGCCAGCAGTTTAGCAGGGATGCTCGGAGAGACCCAGTACTTC
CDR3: CASSLAGMLGETQYF

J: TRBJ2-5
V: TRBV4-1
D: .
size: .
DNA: TGCGCCAGCAGCCAAGCTCTCTTACAAGAGACCCAGTACTTC
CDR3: CASSQALLQETQYF

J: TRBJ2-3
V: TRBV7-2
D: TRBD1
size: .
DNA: TGTGCCAGCAGCAACGGACAGGGGACAGATACGCAGTATTTT
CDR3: CASSNGQGTDTQYF

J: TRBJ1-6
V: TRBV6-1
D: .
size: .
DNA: TGTGCCAGCCTAAGGGGTTATAATTCACCCCTCCACTTT
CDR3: CASLRGYNSPLHF

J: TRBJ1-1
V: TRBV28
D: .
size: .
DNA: TGTGCCAGCAGTTTAAGGCGTTACGGGGACACTGAAGCTTTCTTT
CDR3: CASSLRRYGDTEAFF

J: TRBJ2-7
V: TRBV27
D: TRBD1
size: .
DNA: TGTGCCAGCAGTTACCGGGACAGCTACGAGCAGTACTTC
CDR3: CASSYRDSYEQYF

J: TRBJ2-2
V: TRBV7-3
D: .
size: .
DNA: TGTGCCAGCAGCTTAATGGAGGGGACCGGGGAGCTGTTTTTT
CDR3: CASSLMEGTGELFF

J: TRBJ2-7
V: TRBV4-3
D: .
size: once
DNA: TGCGCCAGCAGCCAAACGGCAGCGGACTCCTACGAGCAGTACTTC
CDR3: CASSQTAADSYEQYF

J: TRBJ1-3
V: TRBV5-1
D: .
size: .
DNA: TGCGCCAGCAGCGACCGTAAAGCTGGAAACACCATATATTTT
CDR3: CASSDRKAGNTIYF

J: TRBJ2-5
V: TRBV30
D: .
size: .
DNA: TGTGCCTGGAGTTGGTTCAGCACGGAGACCCAGTACTTC
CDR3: CAWSWFSTETQYF

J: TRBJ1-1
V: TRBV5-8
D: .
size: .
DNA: TGTGCCAGCAGCTGGGGATTCACTGAAGCTTTCTTT
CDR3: CASSWGFTEAFF

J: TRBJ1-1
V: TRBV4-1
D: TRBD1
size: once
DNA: TGCGCCAGCAGCCAATACGACAGGGAGGGCACTGAAGCTTTCTTT
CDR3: CASSQYDREGTEAFF

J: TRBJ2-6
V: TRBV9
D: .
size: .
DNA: TGTGCCAGCAGCGGAAGACTGGGGGCCAACGTCCTGACTTTC
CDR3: CASSGRLGANVLTF